These 2 T cell receptor beta chains came from one sample sequenced in a study of shared clonotypes between healthy human individuals. Sequenced by immunoSEQ multiplex PCR; TCRdb stores in-frame clones only, minus some. The sample contains 2 million to 2.5 million clones, approximately 94% of which appear only once. The source material was naive CD4+ T cells sorted from blood. Subset reported: CD45RA+ positively selected. The receptors were gathered from a man aged 18-30 years in good health.

This clone appeared a single time. The rearrangement uses TRBV7-9 and TRBJ2-3; TRBD2 might be the D (5 bases). The CDR3 consists of 17 residues. The germline V gene encodes CDR1 SEHNR and CDR2 FQNEAQ (reference sequence). Between the trimmed V and J ends, which lost 1 base and 0 bases, there was a span of 14 bases. The CDR3 spells CASSLVPGSSSTDTQYF. CDR3 bases: TGTGCCAGCAGCTTAGTGCCGGGATCTTCTAGCACAGATACGCAGTATTTT.

CDR3: CASSLTSLAGQPSYEQYF. The CDR3 coding sequence is TGTGCCAGCAGCTTAACGTCACTAGCGGGACAACCCTCCTACGAGCAGTACTTC. V and J are TRBV11-2 and TRBJ2-7, with TRBD2 matching over 10 bases. V lost 2 bases to trimming and J lost 0 bases; unmatched junction nucleotides: 10. The length of the CDR3 is 18 residues. CDR1 is SGHAT, CDR2 FQNNGV, per germline. Based on the CDR3 plus reference TRBV11-2 and TRBJ2-7, the full variable domain is EAGVAQSPRYKIIEKRQSVAFWCNPISGHATLYWYQQILGQGPKLLIQFQNNGVVDDSQLPKDRFSAERLKGVDSTLKIQPAKLEDSAVYLCASSLTSLAGQPSYEQYFGPGTRLTVT.